The subject of this entry is one T cell receptor (beta chain). Which antigen it targets is not known. There are no base qualities to consult, and no much larger clone falls within one base. The instrument given in TCRdb is Illumina HiSeq 1500. In TCRdb, the public reads were trimmed at Q25 with fastp and aligned with MiXCR, with productive beta chains retained. Rows merge per CDR3 protein into single entries with the most common DNA and genes. This sample comprises about 71,000 distinct CDR3 sequences, 20% of them detected only once. The ten largest clones capture about 63% of the sample. This sample is part of a study of T cell repertoires in cytomegalovirus infection (dated by TCRdb to about 2019). Study-wide context: The peptide stimulations were aimed at well-studied HLA-B-restricted epitopes as well as recently identified HLA-C-restricted CMV epitopes, whose presentation resists viral immunomodulation. Donor HLA type was relevant to the analysis, as public TCR beta signatures indicated carriage of CMV infection together with the matching HLA type.

Trimming removed 7 bases from V and 0 bases from J, leaving 7 bases between the germline ends. Based on the germline V gene, the CDR1 and CDR2 sequences are MNHEY and SVGEGT. The CDR3 covers 13 residues, taking in both the cysteine and the phenylalanine. Just the 39-base CDR3 DNA is kept, in frame starting at base 1. Explained via the paper, the treatment or condition label denotes: in vitro stimulation with specific CMV peptide epitopes to enrich CMV-specific T cells. General conclusions and limits of the study: In both this cohort and an independent cohort of several hundred donors, the cumulative frequency of public TCR beta family members distinguished carriers of CMV infection plus the relevant HLA type. The ex vivo response was dominated by HLA-C-restricted CMV-specific TCR beta clonotypes, which also provided the single most frequent clonotype in two of eight donors.

Sample: CD8+ T cells from cultured PBMCs, taken from culture after CMV antigen stimulation. This TCR was sampled from a human donor in good health (CMV status not recorded). Some clones in this sample may be carry-over from other donors' samples. The sequence is built from TRBV6-2 or TRBV6-3 and TRBJ1-5, with the D gene not confidently named. In nucleotides, the sequence is TGTGCCAGCACCTACAGTAGCAATCAGCCCCAGCATTTT. Its product reads: CASTYSSNQPQHF.